This T cell receptor (beta chain) is drawn from a study of T-cell memory formation after mild COVID-19. Turning to the study itself: The study found TCR clusters largely donor specific.

The V end lost 5 bases, the J end lost 0 bases, and 10 bases lay between the germline ends. The germline CDR1 and CDR2 sequences are DFQATT and SNEGSKA (reference sequence). CDR3 size: 14 residues. Researchers used 5'RACE with constant-segment primers to make TCR alpha and TCR beta cDNA libraries that carry sample barcodes and UMIs. TCRdb reprocessed the 5' RACE reads via MiXCR and lists one record per CDR3 protein. Here the sample spans around 530,000 distinct CDR3 sequences, less than 25% being singletons. As regards this clonotype: Its matching antigen is unknown.

Study-wide findings and caveats: Second-wave clones with a day 37 peak had unconfirmed SARS-CoV-2 specificity.

J is TRBJ1-4 and V is TRBV20-1, with D unresolved. Material: PBMCs or a T cell subset sorted from them (not recorded which). The source is an adult woman who had mild COVID-19 (a few samples of this study predate the infection). Cell type and time point are not known. CDR3 in amino acids: CSAGVDATNEKLFF. In DNA, the CDR3 is TGCAGTGCTGGGGTCGATGCAACTAATGAAAAACTGTTTTTT.